These 18 T cell receptor beta chains share one sample of origin, sequenced in a study of blood T cells in healthy people across ages. Using a J-beta primer mix together with a sample-barcoded 5' primer, a second PCR was run for roughly 6 to 12 cycles. TCRdb processed the 5' RACE reads anew with MiXCR; each CDR3 protein has one entry. The data contain some 780,000 distinct CDR3 sequences, approximately 53% of them singletons. Material: blood. Receptors were obtained from a man between 40 and 49 years old in good health.

This clonotype has only a few counts. The rearrangement joins TRBV10-3 to TRBJ1-1; TRBD1 aligns across 11 bases. With V trimmed by 7 bases and J by 0 bases, 4 bases remained unmatched. The CDR3 totals 15 residues. The germline gives CDR1 ENHRY, CDR2 SYGVKD. The CDR3, as DNA: TGTGCCATCAAGGGGGACAGGGGGATGAACACTGAAGCTTTCTTT. Its translation: CAIKGDRGMNTEAFF.

Of note for this clonotype: A read error is possible here, since a much larger clone lies one base away. The chain employs TRBV20-1 and TRBJ1-2; maybe TRBD1 (5 bases). With 5 bases removed from V and 8 bases from J, the gap between germline ends came to 27 bases. The CDR3 totals 16 residues. CDR1 and CDR2 (germline): DFQATT, SNEGSKA (reference sequence). The CDR3 region is CSAPGTHGGWARGYTF. The CDR3 bases are TGCAGTGCTCCAGGGACCCACGGTGGCTGGGCAAGAGGCTACACCTTC.

This clonotype has only a few counts. The CDR3 bases are TGCGCCAGCAGCTACGAGACAGGGGGTCCCAAAAACATTCAGTACTTC. Amino acids: CASSYETGGPKNIQYF. The rearrangement joins TRBV5-1 to TRBJ2-4, with TRBD1 matching 9 bases. V was pared by 3 bases and J by 2 bases, with 6 bases of the junction left unmatched. The germline CDR1 and CDR2 sequences are SGHRS and YFSETQ. CDR3 size: 16 residues.

V and J are TRBV4-1 and TRBJ2-1; TRBD1 matches at 7 bases. Germline lookup yields CDR1 MGHRA and CDR2 YSYEKL. The CDR3 spans 14 residues. V was pared by 0 bases and J by 7 bases, with 3 bases of the junction left unmatched. The CDR3 DNA reads TGCGCCAGCAGCCAAGAAGGGACAGAGAATGAGCAGTTCTTC. This translates into CASSQEGTENEQFF.

This rearrangement joins TRBV7-3 to TRBJ2-1; TRBD1 is a possible D gene (6 bases). Germline values: CDR1 SGHTA, CDR2 FQGTGA. V lost 2 bases and J lost 6, with 8 bases in between. The length of the CDR3 is 13 residues. CDR3 nucleotides: TGTGCCAGCAGCTTACAGACAGGCAATGAGCAGTTCTTC. Amino acid sequence: CASSLQTGNEQFF.

The chain combines TRBV7-8 with TRBJ2-6; 9 bases map to TRBD2. CDR3 length: 16 residues. CDR1 is SGHVS and CDR2 is FQNEAQ in the germline V gene. V was clipped by 3 bases and J by 5 bases; unmatched bases: 5. The CDR3 is CASSLGLARRANVLTF. CDR3 DNA: TGTGCCAGCAGCTTGGGACTAGCTCGTAGGGCCAACGTCCTGACTTTC.

V usage is TRBV4-2 and J usage is TRBJ1-1; D unresolved. The CDR3 spans 13 residues. Deletions cut 6 bases from V and 1 base from J, with 9 bases between. Germline CDR1 is LGHNA and CDR2 is YNFKEQ. The DNA for the CDR3 is TGTGCCAGCAGTCGCGATCCGAACACTGAAGCTTTCTTT. This codes for CASSRDPNTEAFF.

The CDR3 DNA follows: TGCGCCAGCAGCATTAGACTAGCGCAGTCCTACAATGAGCAGTTCTTC. It specifies CASSIRLAQSYNEQFF. The V call is TRBV5-1, the J call TRBJ2-1; 8 bases are shared with TRBD2. V lost 4 bases to trimming and J lost 1 base; unmatched junction nucleotides: 7. Germline V gene sequence: CDR1 SGHRS, CDR2 YFSETQ. The CDR3 is 16 residues long.

The chain links TRBV12-3 or TRBV12-4 to TRBJ2-3; 7 nucleotides align to TRBD2. V lost 6 bases, J lost 3 bases, and 6 bases stayed unmatched. The CDR3 is 14 residues long. In nucleotides, the CDR3 is TGTGCCAGCAGGGAAGCAGCGGGAACAGATACGCAGTATTTT. Translated, it gives CASREAAGTDTQYF.

V is TRBV20-1 and J is TRBJ2-1; 7 bases fit TRBD1. Germline trimming cut 2 bases from V and 7 bases from J; bases unmatched to any gene: 11. The CDR3 totals 15 residues. Germline CDR1 reads DFQATT; CDR2 reads SNEGSKA (reference sequence). The CDR3 DNA follows: TGCAGTGCTAGACGCAGCGGTGACAGGGAAAATGAGCAGTTCTTC. This gives the protein CSARRSGDRENEQFF.

This clonotype has at least ten counts. V gene TRBV20-1 combines with J gene TRBJ2-1; D is undetermined. Trimming stripped 5 bases from V and 0 bases from J, with 5 bases between. Germline-derived CDR1 and CDR2 are DFQATT and SNEGSKA (reference sequence). This CDR3 comprises 12 residues. CDR3 nucleotide sequence: TGCAGTGCTCACAGCTCCTACAATGAGCAGTTCTTC. It encodes CSAHSSYNEQFF.

The chain carries TRBV4-2 and TRBJ1-2; possibly TRBD1 for D (5 bases). The CDR3 sequence is 15 residues long. CDR1 is LGHNA, CDR2 YNFKEQ, per germline. V was pared by 4 bases and J by 2 bases, with 14 bases between. CDR3 sequence (DNA): TGTGCCAGCAGCCCAGAGGGGACGTCAAACTATGGCTACACCTTC. This gives the protein CASSPEGTSNYGYTF.

This sequence joins TRBV14 and TRBJ2-3; D gene unclear. Trimming left V 2 bases short and J 0 bases short, with 6 bases between. The CDR3 has 14 amino acids. CDR1 is SGHDN and CDR2 is FVKESK in the germline V gene. The DNA for the CDR3 is TGTGCCAGCAGCCAACTACAGAGCACAGATACGCAGTATTTT. Translation: CASSQLQSTDTQYF.

This clonotype was counted once. V and J are TRBV20-1 and TRBJ2-2; 9 nucleotides align to TRBD2. The CDR3 sequence is 17 residues long. Losses at the gene ends were 0 bases for V and 3 bases for J; bases not matched to a gene: 8. The germline V gene encodes CDR1 DFQATT and CDR2 SNEGSKA (reference sequence). CDR3 in DNA: TGCAGTGCTAGAGATTCAGCGGGAGGTGTTGACACCGGGGAGCTGTTTTTT. It translates to CSARDSAGGVDTGELFF.

The chain uses TRBV7-2 and TRBJ2-5; the match to TRBD2 covers 10 bases. V lost 2 bases to trimming and J lost 4 bases; unmatched junction nucleotides: 1. CDR3 length equals 14 residues. CDR1 is SGHTA and CDR2 is FQGNSA in the germline V gene. This CDR3 is CASSLQRGGETQYF. Written as DNA, the CDR3 is TGTGCCAGCAGCTTACAGCGGGGGGGAGAGACCCAGTACTTC.

The chain employs TRBV29-1 and TRBJ2-1; D may correspond to TRBD1 or TRBD2 (6 bases each). The CDR3 is 13 amino acids. Germline V CDR1 and CDR2: SQVTM, ANQGSEA. Trimming shortened V by 4 bases and J by 7 bases, and 14 bases separated the two germline ends. CDR3 sequence reads: CSVVGGRRNEQFF. The CDR3 bases are TGCAGCGTTGTTGGGGGGCGCAGGAATGAGCAGTTCTTC.

Only a few counts were recorded for this clonotype. J is TRBJ2-1 and V is TRBV3-1, with D possibly called TRBD1 or TRBD2 (6 bases each). Germline-derived CDR1 and CDR2 are LGHDT and YNNKEL (reference sequence). The V end lost 2 bases, the J end lost 6 bases, and 14 bases lay between the germline ends. The CDR3 extends over 15 amino acids. DNA for the CDR3: TGTGCCAGCAGCCAACCCCACGGGGGCCGCAATGAGCAGTTCTTC. It encodes CASSQPHGGRNEQFF.

The gene calls are TRBV18 and TRBJ2-7; 9 nucleotides match TRBD2. V lost 2 bases to trimming and J lost 3 bases; unmatched junction nucleotides: 5. Germline V CDR1 and CDR2: KGHSH, LQKENI. CDR3 length: 15 amino acids. DNA for the CDR3: TGTGCCAGCTCACCAGGGCTAGCGGGGTACTACGAGCAGTACTTC. Its translation: CASSPGLAGYYEQYF.